These 28 T cell receptor beta chains were all obtained from the same sample, sequenced in a study of T cell repertoires in cytomegalovirus infection. TCRdb passed the reads through MiXCR, listing each CDR3 protein once. The data contain about 490,000 distinct CDR3 sequences, around a quarter of them seen just once; the ten biggest clones take up under 15%. The sample was PBMCs. Receptors were obtained from a human donor in good health (CMV status not recorded). Some clones in this sample may be carry-over from other donors' samples.

CDR3 sequence (DNA): TGTGCCAGCAGTGAAAAGGGGATACAAATAACCGGGGACTACACCTTC. It codes for CASSEKGIQITGDYTF. The chain carries TRBV25-1 and TRBJ1-2, with a weak D call TRBD1 (5 bases). The germline V gene has CDR1 MGHDK and CDR2 SYGVNS. This CDR3 has 16 residues. Trimming removed 2 bases at V and 10 bases at J, with 23 bases between.

This chain links TRBV7-9 with TRBJ2-7; D remains unclear. CDR3 size: 15 residues. Germline CDR1 SEHNR, CDR2 FQNEAQ (reference sequence). The V end lost 5 bases, the J end lost 4 bases, and 18 bases lay between the germline ends. CDR3 DNA: TGTGCCAGCAGCCCACGGGTAGACGGGTCTTACGAGCAGTACTTC. This gives the protein CASSPRVDGSYEQYF.

This clonotype occurred a few times. The chain recombines TRBV27 with TRBJ1-2, with 10 bases identical to TRBD1. J gave up 6 bases and V 5 bases, and 3 bases lay outside the gene matches. The V gene's germline CDR1 is MNHEY and CDR2 SMNVEV (reference sequence). The CDR3 loop spans 13 amino acids. CDR3 sequence (DNA): TGTGCCAGCAGTAGACAGGGGGCTGATGGCTACACCTTC. Translated, it gives CASSRQGADGYTF.

V usage is TRBV6-2 or TRBV6-3 and J usage is TRBJ2-3, with 7 nucleotides matching TRBD1. The CDR3 is made up of 16 amino acids. V lost 6 bases to trimming and J lost 4 bases; unmatched junction nucleotides: 13. Per the germline V gene, CDR1 is MNHEY and CDR2 is SVGEGT. CDR3 sequence: CASRSGRQGNPDTQYF. CDR3 in DNA: TGTGCCAGCAGATCGGGACGACAGGGTAATCCAGATACGCAGTATTTT.

The J gene is TRBJ2-5, the V gene TRBV20-1; D tentatively reads TRBD1 or TRBD2 (5 bases each). This CDR3 spans 15 amino acids. V was trimmed by 3 bases and J by 0 bases, leaving 14 bases between them. Per germline, CDR1 DFQATT and CDR2 SNEGSKA (reference sequence). In DNA, the CDR3 is TGCAGTGCTAGCTCCTTCAGGGACGACCAAGAGACCCAGTACTTC. Its translation: CSASSFRDDQETQYF.

This clonotype was detected a few times. The chain is built from TRBV29-1 and TRBJ2-1; D is unresolved. This CDR3 is 11 amino acids long. Trimming stripped 7 bases from V and 6 bases from J, with 10 bases between. The germline V gene has CDR1 SQVTM and CDR2 ANQGSEA. The CDR3 nucleotides are TGCAGCGCCCGGACCGTCAATGAGCAGTTCTTC. Translating it yields CSARTVNEQFF.

This clonotype was seen a few times. The chain has TRBV12-3 or TRBV12-4 and TRBJ1-5; TRBD1 might be the D (5 bases). Trimming took 4 bases from V and 4 from J, leaving 14 bases between them. This CDR3 has 15 residues. In nucleotides, the CDR3 is TGTGCCAGCAGTTGGGGGGGTCAAGAAAATCAGCCCCAGCATTTT. Its translation is CASSWGGQENQPQHF.

The chain employs TRBV30 and TRBJ1-1; no definite D call. Germline-derived CDR1 and CDR2 are GTSNPN and SVGIG (reference sequence). The germline V and J ends were trimmed by 6 bases and 4 bases, with 12 bases remaining between them. The CDR3 runs 12 residues. CDR3: CACDRGGTEAFF. Written as DNA, the CDR3 is TGTGCCTGTGACCGGGGAGGCACTGAAGCTTTCTTT.

Only a few counts were recorded for this clonotype. This chain links TRBV6-6 with TRBJ2-2; 8 bases line up with TRBD1. The CDR3 loop spans 16 amino acids. The V segment lost 4 bases and the J segment 1 base; nucleotides outside the gene matches: 5. CDR1 is MNHNY and CDR2 is SVGAGI in the germline V gene (reference sequence). CDR3 nucleotide sequence: TGTGCCAGCAGTTTCCCCGGGACAGGGAACACCGGGGAGCTGTTTTTT. Encoded protein: CASSFPGTGNTGELFF.

V gene TRBV10-1 combines with J gene TRBJ2-2, with a tentative D call TRBD1 (5 bases). This CDR3 spans 14 amino acids. Germline CDR1 reads WNHNN; CDR2 reads SYGVQD (reference sequence). V lost 6 bases, J lost 5 bases, and 13 bases lay in between. The CDR3 region is CASSPGARTGELFF. In DNA, the CDR3 is TGCGCCAGCAGCCCTGGGGCTCGGACCGGGGAGCTGTTTTTT.

The chain is built from TRBV11-2 and TRBJ2-7, with 8 positions matching TRBD2. The CDR3 spans 17 residues. Germline CDR1 SGHAT, CDR2 FQNNGV. V lost 1 base and J lost 5; bases outside the gene matches: 13. Here the CDR3 reads CASSLGGSGRMYHEQYF. CDR3 bases: TGTGCCAGCAGCTTAGGTGGAAGCGGGAGAATGTACCACGAGCAGTACTTC.

The chain has TRBV19 and TRBJ2-7; 8 bases line up with TRBD2. The CDR3 contains 16 residues. CDR1 is LNHDA and CDR2 is SQIVND in the germline V gene (reference sequence). V lost 7 bases, J lost 7 bases, and 18 bases stayed unmatched. CDR3 bases: TGTGCCAGTAAAGTCGGGCAGCGGGAGCCTGGGGGAGAGCAGTACTTC. The encoded protein is CASKVGQREPGGEQYF.

The rearrangement links TRBV20-1 to TRBJ2-5; TRBD1 aligns across 7 bases. The germline gives CDR1 DFQATT, CDR2 SNEGSKA (reference sequence). The CDR3 loop spans 15 amino acids. V dropped 4 bases and J dropped 2; count of bases not matched to a gene: 10. As DNA, the CDR3 is TGCAGTGCTACCCCGGACAGGTGGTATCAAGAGACCCAGTACTTC. This encodes CSATPDRWYQETQYF.

This clonotype came up a few times. DNA for the CDR3: TGTGCCAGCAGCTTTGGGTTTCTCAAGGAGCAGTTCTTC. Translating it yields CASSFGFLKEQFF. The V and J genes are TRBV7-8 and TRBJ2-1; D gene unclear. V was clipped by 3 bases and J by 10 bases, with 13 bases between them. Germline assignment: CDR1 SGHVS and CDR2 FQNEAQ. The CDR3 consists of 13 residues. Using reference TRBV7-8 and TRBJ2-1 for the parts outside the CDR3, the full variable domain is GAGVSQSPRYKVAKRGQDVALRCDPISGHVSLFWYQQALGQGPEFLTYFQNEAQLDKSGLPSDRFFAERPEGSVSTLKIQRTQQEDSAVYLCASSFGFLKEQFFGPGTRLTVL.

This chain uses TRBV12-3 or TRBV12-4 with TRBJ1-2, with a possible D match to TRBD1 (5 bases). The germline V and J ends were trimmed by 4 bases and 0 bases, with 12 bases remaining between them. The CDR3 is 15 amino acids. The CDR3 DNA sequence: TGTGCCAGCAGTTACCCGGGACGATCTAACTATGGCTACACCTTC. Its translation is CASSYPGRSNYGYTF.

This clonotype occurred many times. The gene calls are TRBV6-1 and TRBJ2-1, with a weak D call TRBD2 (5 bases). Trimming stripped 11 bases from V and 4 bases from J, with 18 bases between. This CDR3 spans 14 amino acids. Germline CDR1 reads MNHNS; CDR2 reads SASEGT. The DNA of the CDR3 is TGTGCCGCAGAACGATCGCCGGGGTACAATGAGCAGTTCTTC. Translating gives CAAERSPGYNEQFF.

This clonotype was detected only a few times. The chain employs TRBV29-1 and TRBJ1-2; weak D call: TRBD1 (5 bases). From germline, CDR1 is SQVTM and CDR2 ANQGSEA. There are 13 residues in the CDR3. Deletions cut 6 bases from V and 2 bases from J, with 13 bases between. CDR3 protein: CSVGAGTNYGYTF. The CDR3 DNA sequence: TGCAGCGTAGGGGCAGGGACCAACTATGGCTACACCTTC.

The chain links TRBV4-3 to TRBJ1-5; maybe TRBD1 (6 bases). CDR1 is LGHNA and CDR2 is YSLEER in the germline V gene. The CDR3 runs to 20 residues. Trimming cost V 2 bases and J 2 bases, with 25 bases left between them. This chain's CDR3 is CASSQCKVGGTIGGNQPQHF. The CDR3 DNA reads as TGCGCCAGCAGCCAATGCAAAGTAGGGGGGACTATAGGAGGCAATCAGCCCCAGCATTTT.

This clonotype was detected a few times. The chain combines TRBV5-6 with TRBJ1-2; D remains ambiguous. This CDR3 region has 11 residues. Trimming took 3 bases from V and 11 from J, leaving 11 bases between them. Germline lookup yields CDR1 SGHDT and CDR2 YYEEEE. CDR3 region: CASSSEQVYTF. CDR3 nucleotide sequence: TGTGCCAGCAGCTCAGAGCAGGTTTACACCTTC. The full variable domain, its missing parts supplied by reference TRBV5-6 and TRBJ1-2, is DAGVTQSPTHLIKTRGQQVTLRCSPKSGHDTVSWYQQALGQGPQFIFQYYEEEERQRGNFPDRFSGHQFPNYSSELNVNALLLGDSALYLCASSSEQVYTFGSGTRLTVV.

In this sample, this clonotype turned up many times. This chain connects TRBV12-3 or TRBV12-4 to TRBJ2-1, with D possibly TRBD2 on 7 matching bases. The CDR3 runs to 22 residues. Trimming shortened V by 4 bases and J by 0 bases, and 31 bases separated the two germline ends. CDR3 DNA: TGTGCCAGCAGTTCAACTCCCCGGCTAGGACACAGGGACTACAGCTCCTACAATGAGCAGTTCTTC. Its translation: CASSSTPRLGHRDYSSYNEQFF.

This clonotype was detected only a few times. V usage is TRBV6-5 and J usage is TRBJ2-2; no definite D call. With 2 bases removed from V and 2 bases from J, the gap between germline ends came to 6 bases. This CDR3 spans 14 amino acids. Germline loops: CDR1 MNHEY, CDR2 SVGAGI. The CDR3 loop is CASSYTDNTGELFF. As DNA, the CDR3 is TGTGCCAGCAGTTACACCGATAACACCGGGGAGCTGTTTTTT.

At least ten counts were recorded for this clonotype. The V call is TRBV7-2, the J call TRBJ1-6, with D tentatively TRBD1 (6 bases). The CDR3 runs to 14 residues. CDR1 and CDR2 from the germline V gene are SGHTA and FQGNSA. Trimming cost V 1 base and J 7 bases, with 8 bases left between them. CDR3 nucleotide sequence: TGTGCCAGCAGCTTAGACGACAGGAATTCACCCCTCCACTTT. This codes for CASSLDDRNSPLHF.

The gene calls are TRBV9 and TRBJ2-7; D perhaps matches TRBD2 (5 bases). CDR1 is SGDLS, CDR2 YYNGEE, per germline. CDR3 length: 14 amino acids. V lost 0 bases to trimming and J lost 6 bases, with 13 bases between them. The chain's CDR3 is CASSVGAGISEQYF. DNA for the CDR3: TGTGCCAGCAGCGTAGGGGCGGGCATCAGCGAGCAGTACTTC.

This clonotype has a count of ten or more. The V call is TRBV7-2, the J call TRBJ1-2, with D perhaps TRBD1 (5 bases). V lost 5 bases and J 7 bases, leaving 20 bases between the germline ends. The CDR3 length is 15 residues. Per germline, CDR1 SGHTA and CDR2 FQGNSA. For the CDR3, the DNA is TGTGCCAGCAGCGTAAGAGGACGAGGGGTTAGTGGCTACACCTTC. Translated, it gives CASSVRGRGVSGYTF.

Here the CDR3 DNA reads TGCAGTGCTAGTATGTCAACAGGGGGCATCCACGAGCAGTACTTC. It specifies CSASMSTGGIHEQYF. The J gene is TRBJ2-7, the V gene TRBV20-1, with TRBD1 identical over 9 bases. The junction had 11 bases not matched to a gene; V was cut back by 3 bases and J by 5 bases. The CDR3 is made up of 15 amino acids. In germline, CDR1 is DFQATT, CDR2 SNEGSKA (reference sequence).

The chain uses TRBV6-1 and TRBJ1-2; D might be TRBD1 (6 bases). CDR3 length: 13 residues. Per germline, CDR1 MNHNS and CDR2 SASEGT. V lost 6 bases to trimming and J lost 3 bases, with 11 bases between them. CDR3 loop: CASRQGVDYGYTF. DNA of the CDR3: TGTGCCAGCAGACAGGGTGTCGACTATGGCTACACCTTC.

This clonotype was detected many times. The gene calls are TRBV4-1 and TRBJ1-4; no clear D. From germline, CDR1 is MGHRA and CDR2 YSYEKL. V was trimmed by 1 base and J by 0 bases, leaving 9 bases between them. The CDR3 extends over 16 amino acids. CDR3 amino acids: CASSQGTVATNEKLFF. DNA for the CDR3: TGCGCCAGCAGCCAAGGAACGGTTGCAACTAATGAAAAACTGTTTTTT.

This clonotype was found once. A clone one base away is much larger, so this may be a read error. This rearrangement joins TRBV7-8 to TRBJ2-7; the match to TRBD2 covers 16 bases. The CDR3 covers 18 residues. V shed 7 bases and J 4 bases; nucleotides not matched to a gene: 13. Germline assignment: CDR1 SGHVS and CDR2 FQNEAQ. The CDR3 loop is CASNPGTSGRAAFYEQYV. CDR3 DNA: TGTGCCAGCAACCCCGGGACTAGCGGGAGGGCCGCATTTTACGAGCAGTACGTC.